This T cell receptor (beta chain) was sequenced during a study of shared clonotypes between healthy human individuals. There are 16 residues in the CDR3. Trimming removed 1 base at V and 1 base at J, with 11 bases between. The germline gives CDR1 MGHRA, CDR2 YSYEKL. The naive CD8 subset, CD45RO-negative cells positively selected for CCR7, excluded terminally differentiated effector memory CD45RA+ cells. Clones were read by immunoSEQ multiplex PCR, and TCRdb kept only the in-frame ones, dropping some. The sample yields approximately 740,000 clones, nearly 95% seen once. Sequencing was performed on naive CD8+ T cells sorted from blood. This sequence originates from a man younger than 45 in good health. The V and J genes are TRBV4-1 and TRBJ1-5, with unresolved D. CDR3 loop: CASSQAGSGSNQPQHF. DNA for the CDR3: TGCGCCAGCAGCCAAGCGGGCAGTGGGAGCAATCAGCCCCAGCATTTT.